The rows below give T cell receptor beta chains drawn from one sample of a study of CD8 T cells in ankylosing spondylitis. In TCRdb, the 5' RACE reads were re-called with MiXCR into one record per CDR3 protein. The sample holds over 150,000 distinct CDR3 sequences, approximately 18% seen once. The sample comprised blood, either unsorted or a sorted T cell fraction (not recorded which). These TCRs come from a male donor under 30 with ankylosing spondylitis or in good health (not recorded which). CDR3s include the opening cysteine and the closing phenylalanine or tryptophan. A D gene is named only where the DNA matches it firmly. Size is omitted from some rows. Given values are once, few, many or a class for expanded clones.

V: TRBV7-8; D: -; size: many; J: TRBJ2-7; CDR3: CASSSTGRVYEQYF; DNA: TGTGCCAGCAGCTCCACGGGACGGGTCTACGAGCAGTACTTC
V: TRBV29-1; D: -; size: many; J: TRBJ2-1; CDR3: CSVVGSLDNEQFF; DNA: TGCAGCGTTGTTGGCAGCCTCGACAATGAGCAGTTCTTC
V: TRBV29-1; D: -; size: many; J: TRBJ2-2; CDR3: CSVGIGTLNTGELFF; DNA: TGCAGCGTTGGAATAGGGACCCTGAACACCGGGGAGCTGTTTTTT
V: TRBV5-8; D: -; size: -; J: TRBJ2-7; CDR3: CASSSDRFYEQYF; DNA: TGTGCCAGCAGCTCGGACAGATTCTACGAGCAGTACTTC
V: TRBV27; D: TRBD1; size: many; J: TRBJ1-2; CDR3: CASSFLQGAGGYTF; DNA: TGTGCCAGCAGTTTCTTACAGGGGGCAGGAGGCTACACCTTC
V: TRBV18; D: -; size: many; J: TRBJ2-1; CDR3: CASSPPTTHNEQFF; DNA: TGTGCCAGCTCACCACCGACTACCCACAATGAGCAGTTCTTC
V: TRBV29-1; D: -; size: few; J: TRBJ2-1; CDR3: CSVGHRALQFF; DNA: TGCAGCGTGGGACACAGGGCTTTGCAGTTCTTC
V: TRBV7-3; D: TRBD1; size: many; J: TRBJ2-2; CDR3: CASSKVGTANPTGELFF; DNA: TGTGCCAGCAGCAAAGTCGGGACAGCCAACCCCACCGGGGAGCTGTTTTTT
V: TRBV5-1; D: TRBD1; size: -; J: TRBJ1-6; CDR3: CASSLHTGTDNSPLHF; DNA: TGCGCCAGCAGCCTGCACACCGGGACAGATAATTCACCCCTCCACTTT
V: TRBV5-5; D: -; size: many; J: TRBJ1-6; CDR3: CASSLAFRSSYNSPLHF; DNA: TGTGCCAGCAGCTTGGCCTTCCGGAGCTCCTATAATTCACCCCTCCACTTT
V: TRBV30; D: -; size: few; J: TRBJ1-2; CDR3: CAWSDEFAKTGGYTF; DNA: TGTGCCTGGAGTGACGAATTTGCCAAGACGGGTGGCTACACCTTC
V: TRBV20-1; D: -; size: few; J: TRBJ2-7; CDR3: CSARAEGRYEQYF; DNA: TGCAGTGCTAGAGCGGAGGGGAGATACGAGCAGTACTTC
V: TRBV7-7; D: TRBD2; size: few; J: TRBJ2-3; CDR3: CASSLVFAGAEDTQYF; DNA: TGTGCCAGCAGCCTGGTGTTCGCGGGAGCGGAAGATACGCAGTATTTT
V: TRBV29-1; D: -; size: once; J: TRBJ2-2; CDR3: CSVDGQSTGELFF; DNA: TGCAGCGTTGACGGTCAGTCCACCGGGGAGCTGTTTTTT
V: TRBV12-3/TRBV12-4; D: -; size: many; J: TRBJ2-5; CDR3: CASSGTFQETQYF; DNA: TGTGCCAGCAGTGGGACCTTCCAAGAGACCCAGTACTTC
V: TRBV2; D: -; size: -; J: TRBJ2-1; CDR3: CAGSSYNEQFF; DNA: TGTGCGGGGAGCTCCTACAATGAGCAGTTCTTC
V: TRBV5-1; D: TRBD1; size: many; J: TRBJ2-2; CDR3: CATRTGGNTGELFF; DNA: TGCGCCACCCGGACAGGCGGGAACACCGGGGAGCTGTTTTTT
V: TRBV12-3/TRBV12-4; D: TRBD2; size: many; J: TRBJ2-1; CDR3: CASSFLAGISYNEQFF; DNA: TGTGCCAGCAGTTTCCTAGCGGGTATCTCCTACAATGAGCAGTTCTTC
V: TRBV6-1; D: -; size: many; J: TRBJ2-1; CDR3: CASSDDRGAGTSDENEQFF; DNA: TGTGCCAGCAGTGATGACAGGGGGGCCGGGACTAGCGACGAGAATGAGCAGTTCTTC
V: TRBV12-3/TRBV12-4; D: -; size: many; J: TRBJ2-3; CDR3: CASAQGTQYF; DNA: TGTGCCAGCGCCCAGGGTACGCAGTATTTT
V: TRBV3-1; D: TRBD2; size: many; J: TRBJ2-1; CDR3: CASSQQRGIYNEQFF; DNA: TGTGCCAGCAGCCAGCAGCGGGGAATCTACAATGAGCAGTTCTTC
V: TRBV12-3/TRBV12-4; D: -; size: many; J: TRBJ1-1; CDR3: CASRNREGAEAFF; DNA: TGTGCCAGCAGAAACAGGGAGGGAGCTGAAGCTTTCTTT
V: TRBV25-1; D: -; size: many; J: TRBJ2-7; CDR3: CASSGFHEQYF; DNA: TGTGCCAGCAGTGGATTCCACGAGCAGTACTTC
V: TRBV5-1; D: -; size: many; J: TRBJ2-7; CDR3: CASTGASYEQYF; DNA: TGCGCCAGCACGGGGGCTTCCTACGAGCAGTACTTC
V: TRBV7-9; D: -; size: many; J: TRBJ2-5; CDR3: CASSLVQETQYF; DNA: TGTGCCAGCAGCTTAGTCCAAGAGACCCAGTACTTC
V: TRBV7-3; D: -; size: many; J: TRBJ2-7; CDR3: CASSSSRVLSGEQYF; DNA: TGTGCCAGCAGCTCTTCGAGGGTGTTATCAGGCGAGCAGTACTTC
V: TRBV5-5; D: TRBD2; size: many; J: TRBJ2-7; CDR3: CASSLASGRAYEQYF; DNA: TGTGCCAGCAGCTTGGCTAGCGGGAGGGCGTACGAGCAGTACTTC
V: TRBV6-5; D: -; size: -; J: TRBJ2-1; CDR3: CASSATKGGYNEQFF; DNA: TGTGCCAGCAGTGCTACCAAGGGTGGATACAATGAGCAGTTCTTC
V: TRBV28; D: -; size: -; J: TRBJ2-3; CDR3: CASGGSYSTDTQYF; DNA: TGTGCCAGCGGAGGTTCTTATAGCACAGATACGCAGTATTTT
V: TRBV3-1; D: TRBD1; size: many; J: TRBJ2-7; CDR3: CASSQDGTGALEQYF; DNA: TGTGCCAGCAGCCAAGACGGGACAGGGGCCCTCGAGCAGTACTTC
V: TRBV12-3/TRBV12-4; D: TRBD2; size: many; J: TRBJ2-5; CDR3: CASSRAGVQETQYF; DNA: TGTGCCAGCAGTCGAGCGGGAGTGCAAGAGACCCAGTACTTC
V: TRBV7-2; D: -; size: many; J: TRBJ1-2; CDR3: CASSLDSSLGYTF; DNA: TGTGCCAGCAGCCTGGACAGTTCTCTTGGCTACACCTTC
V: TRBV27; D: -; size: many; J: TRBJ1-1; CDR3: CASSRKPKISNTEAFF; DNA: TGTGCCAGCAGTCGGAAACCTAAGATTTCGAACACTGAAGCTTTCTTT
V: TRBV12-3/TRBV12-4; D: TRBD2; size: few; J: TRBJ2-3; CDR3: CASSMASGSGTDTQYF; DNA: TGTGCCAGCAGTATGGCTAGCGGGTCTGGCACAGATACGCAGTATTTT
V: TRBV27; D: -; size: once; J: TRBJ1-1; CDR3: CASSLLGGLAEAFF; DNA: TGTGCCAGCAGTTTACTCGGGGGTTTAGCTGAAGCTTTCTTT
V: TRBV6-6; D: -; size: many; J: TRBJ2-1; CDR3: CASRETGAGEQFF; DNA: TGTGCCAGCAGAGAGACTGGGGCGGGTGAGCAGTTCTTC
V: TRBV6-4; D: -; size: -; J: TRBJ2-7; CDR3: CASSDYGTRDEQYF; DNA: TGTGCCAGCAGTGATTACGGGACCAGGGACGAGCAGTACTTC
V: TRBV4-1; D: TRBD2; size: -; J: TRBJ2-1; CDR3: CASRWREGVNEQFF; DNA: TGCGCCAGCAGATGGCGGGAGGGCGTCAATGAGCAGTTCTTC
V: TRBV18; D: -; size: -; J: TRBJ2-7; CDR3: CASSQQPGGTYEQYF; DNA: TGTGCCAGCTCACAACAGCCTGGGGGAACCTACGAGCAGTACTTC